The sequence of this T cell receptor beta chain was determined in a study of CXCR3-negative and CXCR3-positive naive CD8 T cells. Triplicate sorts, around 300,000 cells apiece, were made for each CD8+ T cell subset. Regarding the study as a whole: Diversity proved comparably high across both naive subsets and much lower in memory CD8+ cells. Both naive subsets carried similar amounts of surface CD5, so TCR strength was inferred from TRB CDR3 properties. Unlike memory cells, which differed, naive CXCR3-negative and CXCR3-positive cells had similar TRBV-TRBJ usage. TRB CDR3s were more hydrophobic in CXCR3-positive than in CXCR3-negative naive cells.

The TRB libraries of cDNA were built by UMI-labeled 5' RACE. TCRdb reprocessed the 5' RACE reads and keeps a single row for each CDR3 protein, giving no DNA. The sample totals 75,000 to 100,000 distinct CDR3 sequences. The CDR3 is made up of 14 amino acids. Germline V gene lookup returns CDR1 SGHTA and CDR2 FQGNSA. About this clonotype: The antigen remains undetermined.

The V call is TRBV7-2, the J call TRBJ1-2. The origin of this receptor is a human donor in good health. Some clones in this sample may be carry-over from other donors' samples. Material: naive CXCR3+ CD8+ T cells from blood. The subset is: CD45RO-CCR7+CD27+CD95- naive CD8+ T cells expressing CXCR3 (TNR3+). The CDR3 here is CASSLIQLNYRYTF. Using reference TRBV7-2 and TRBJ1-2 for the parts outside the CDR3, the full variable domain is GAGVSQSPSNKVTEKGKDVELRCDPISGHTALYWYRQSLGQGLEFLIYFQGNSAPDKSGLPSDRFSAERTGGSVSTLTIQRTQQEDSAVYLCASSLIQLNYRYTFGSGTRLTVV.